Presented here are 10 T cell receptor beta chains from one specimen sequenced in a study of blood T cell repertoires in COVID-19. Assay used: immunoSEQ multiplex PCR; TCRdb lists only in-frame clones, some missing. Of more than 120,000 clones listed, roughly 81% are singletons. The sequencing input was peripheral blood. These TCRs come from a human donor with acute or convalescent COVID-19. The donor label of this sample is uncertain.

The chain combines TRBV27 with TRBJ2-7, with 8 positions matching TRBD1. Per germline, CDR1 MNHEY and CDR2 SMNVEV (reference sequence). The CDR3 runs 16 residues. V shed 3 bases and J 0 bases; nucleotides not matched to a gene: 7. CDR3 region: CASSFPQGADSYEQYF. The CDR3 nucleotides read TGTGCCAGCAGTTTCCCTCAGGGGGCAGACTCCTACGAGCAGTACTTC.

The rearrangement joins TRBV18 to TRBJ2-1; 12 positions match TRBD2. This CDR3 is 16 amino acids long. V lost 6 bases, J lost 5 bases, and 8 bases stayed unmatched. CDR1 and CDR2 from the germline V gene are KGHSH and LQKENI. CDR3 nucleotide sequence: TGTGCCAGCTCGCGCCGGACTAGCGGGGAGAACAATGAGCAGTTCTTC. Its translation: CASSRRTSGENNEQFF.

The rearrangement links TRBV5-1 to TRBJ2-1, with TRBD1 matching over 10 bases. In germline, CDR1 is SGHRS, CDR2 YFSETQ. The CDR3 totals 15 residues. The J segment lost 5 bases and the V segment lost 1 base, leaving 3 bases of the junction unmatched. CDR3 sequence reads: CASSLKGTGDNEQFF. CDR3 DNA: TGCGCCAGCAGCTTGAAGGGGACAGGGGACAATGAGCAGTTCTTC.

The V call is TRBV11-2, the J call TRBJ2-5; no clear D gene. CDR3 length: 14 amino acids. Germline CDR1 reads SGHAT; CDR2 reads FQNNGV. The V and J ends lost 2 bases and 5 bases respectively, with 12 bases between them. The CDR3 is CASSLFNLRETQYF. CDR3 sequence (DNA): TGTGCCAGCAGCTTATTCAACCTGCGGGAGACCCAGTACTTC.

V is TRBV19 and J is TRBJ1-4; D gene unclear. Trimming pared 4 bases from V and 0 bases from J, leaving 9 bases between. The CDR3 has 15 residues. CDR1 is LNHDA and CDR2 is SQIVND in the germline V gene (reference sequence). CDR3 region: CASSTTRATNEKLFF. The DNA for the CDR3 is TGTGCCAGTAGTACCACACGGGCAACTAATGAAAAACTGTTTTTT.

The chain joins TRBV18 to TRBJ2-1; 14 bases match TRBD2. CDR1 is KGHSH and CDR2 is LQKENI in the germline V gene. Trimming took 2 bases from V and 7 from J; bases not matched to a gene: 4. The CDR3 length is 16 residues. The DNA for the CDR3 is TGTGCCAGCTCACCATTGGGACTAGCGGGAGTGAATGAGCAGTTCTTC. Encoded protein: CASSPLGLAGVNEQFF. Using reference TRBV18 and TRBJ2-1 for the parts outside the CDR3, the full variable domain is NAGVMQNPRHLVRRRGQEARLRCSPMKGHSHVYWYRQLPEEGLKFMVYLQKENIIDESGMPKERFSAEFPKEGPSILRIQQVVRGDSAAYFCASSPLGLAGVNEQFFGPGTRLTVL.

As concerns this clone: Relative to the germline gene, one junction end is altered; a read error may explain this. The V and J genes are TRBV12-5 and TRBJ1-2; maybe TRBD1 (6 bases). The length of the CDR3 is 16 residues. Germline values: CDR1 LGHNT, CDR2 FRNRAP. The CDR3 protein is CASVLIRTERDYGYTF. The CDR3 bases are TGTGCTAGTGTTTTGATAAGGACAGAAAGGGACTATGGCTACACCTTC.

This chain connects TRBV15 to TRBJ1-2; TRBD1 is a possible D gene (5 bases). CDR3 length: 13 residues. V lost 0 bases and J 4 bases, leaving 6 bases between the germline ends. The germline CDR1 and CDR2 sequences are LNHNV and YYDKDF (reference sequence). CDR3 loop: CATSREQGYGYTF. The DNA of the CDR3 is TGTGCCACCAGCAGAGAGCAGGGCTATGGCTACACCTTC.

The gene calls are TRBV9 and TRBJ1-2; the match to TRBD1 covers 7 bases. The V segment lost 0 bases and the J segment 4 bases; nucleotides outside the gene matches: 3. The CDR3 length is 14 residues. CDR1 SGDLS and CDR2 YYNGEE come from the germline V gene. The CDR3 sequence: CASSVGRQGYGYTF. The CDR3 DNA sequence: TGTGCCAGCAGCGTAGGTAGACAGGGCTATGGCTACACCTTC.

This sequence joins TRBV5-1 and TRBJ1-1; a possible D gene is TRBD1 (6 bases). Germline V gene sequence: CDR1 SGHRS, CDR2 YFSETQ. V was shortened by 0 bases and J by 1 base, with 10 bases between the two germline ends. This CDR3 has 15 amino acids. CDR3 loop: CASSLDRAANTEAFF. DNA for the CDR3: TGCGCCAGCAGCTTGGACAGGGCGGCGAACACTGAAGCTTTCTTT.